The 5 T cell receptor beta chains reported below all come from one sample, sequenced in a study of cytomegalovirus exposure and HLA in healthy donors. Vbeta (60) and Jbeta (13) primers were used in the PCR. Libraries were prepared by immunoSEQ multiplex PCR; TCRdb keeps only in-frame clonotypes and omits some of them. The data show around 200,000 clones, with over 60% seen just once and 2% to 2.5% held by the top ten. Material: PBMCs. The receptors shown here come from a woman aged 45-59 years in good health and CMV-seronegative.

The chain joins TRBV10-3 to TRBJ2-5, with 9 bases that match TRBD2. The end of the DNA is better explained by TRBJ2-7, so the J call may be wrong. CDR1 and CDR2 from the germline V gene are ENHRY and SYGVKD. The CDR3 loop spans 14 amino acids. The DNA of the CDR3 is TGTGCCATCACTGGCGGGGGGGGATACTACGAGCAGTACTTC. It encodes CAITGGGGYYEQYF.

The chain joins TRBV6-6 to TRBJ2-1; 13 nucleotides agree with TRBD2. This CDR3 spans 16 amino acids. Germline CDR1 and CDR2: MNHNY and SVGAGI (reference sequence). Germline trimming cut 5 bases from V and 6 bases from J; bases unmatched to any gene: 7. CDR3: CASSQYTSGRANEQFF. The CDR3 DNA is TGTGCCAGCAGTCAATATACTAGCGGGAGGGCCAATGAGCAGTTCTTC.

V is TRBV5-8 and J is TRBJ2-7; TRBD1 agrees at 7 bases. Germline CDR1 SGHTS, CDR2 YDEGEE. With 1 base clipped from V and 3 bases from J, the junction kept 13 bases outside the gene matches. The CDR3 is 17 residues long. The CDR3 protein is CASSLSRAGTVFYEQYF. In nucleotides, the CDR3 is TGTGCCAGCAGCTTGTCGCGGGCAGGGACAGTTTTCTACGAGCAGTACTTC.

This sequence joins TRBV4-3 and TRBJ2-7; 10 bases line up with TRBD2. Trimming removed 4 bases from V and 2 bases from J; junction bases left unmatched: 2. This CDR3 region has 14 residues. Germline assignment: CDR1 LGHNA and CDR2 YSLEER. In nucleotides, the CDR3 is TGCGCCAGCAGCCCTAGCGGGAGAACCTACGAGCAGTACTTC. Amino acids: CASSPSGRTYEQYF.

In DNA form, the CDR3 reads TGTGCCTGGGGGCGGGGAATTCTACGGGGTGAGCAGTTCTTC. Translation: CAWGRGILRGEQFF. The chain joins TRBV30 to TRBJ2-1; D perhaps matches TRBD2 (6 bases). V shed 5 bases and J shed 9 bases, with 20 bases lying between them. Germline V gene sequence: CDR1 GTSNPN, CDR2 SVGIG (reference sequence). The CDR3 loop spans 14 amino acids.